This T cell receptor (beta chain) was observed in a study of T cell repertoires in cytomegalovirus infection. This clonotype has at least ten counts. V lost 4 bases and J lost 6, with 9 bases in between. CDR1 is LGHDT and CDR2 is YNNKEL in the germline V gene (reference sequence). This CDR3 contains 12 residues. Via MiXCR, TCRdb re-called the reads, giving one row per CDR3 protein. The table lists some 180,000 distinct CDR3 sequences, about 21% of them singletons. The TCR sequence derives from a human donor in good health (CMV status not recorded). Some clones in this sample may be carry-over from other donors' samples. V and J are TRBV3-1 and TRBJ2-5, with no clear D. Sequenced sample: PBMCs. This chain's CDR3 is CASSPTEQTQYF. In DNA form, the CDR3 reads TGTGCCAGCAGCCCCACCGAGCAGACCCAGTACTTC.